One TCR beta chain is described in this entry. The antigen remains undetermined. Tregs were sorted as CD4+CD25+CD127-/low cells. After constant-region reverse-primer amplification, full-length variable regions underwent semi-nested PCR with Nested Universal Primer A. TCRdb passed the 5' RACE reads through MiXCR, listing each CDR3 protein once. This sample has approximately 60,000 distinct CDR3 sequences, with around 21% found just once. Germline V gives CDR1 DFQATT, CDR2 SNEGSKA (reference sequence). Trimming cost V 4 bases and J 1 base; bases outside gene matches: 9. The CDR3 covers 15 residues. Study-wide results and limits: Tumor Treg TCRs overlapped most with tumor naive CD4+ cells.

Sequencing was done on a sample of tumor-infiltrating Tregs sorted from the breast tumor. The chain joins TRBV20-1 to TRBJ1-1, with 7 bases identical to TRBD1. The TCR was taken from a female donor with breast cancer. The CDR3 sequence is CSAISPTGPNTEAFF. CDR3 nucleotide sequence: TGCAGTGCTATTTCACCGACAGGGCCGAACACTGAAGCTTTCTTT.